This T cell receptor beta chain was retrieved from a study of shared clonotypes between healthy human individuals. Whole-study results and caveats: Naive subsets typically showed greater estimated richness than memory subsets. Relative to clonotypes present in all four donors, those not shared had lower generation probabilities.

On this clone itself: Its antigen is unknown.

The length of the CDR3 is 13 residues. V shed 8 bases, J shed 7 bases, and the junction held 5 bases outside the gene matches. The germline V gene has CDR1 MDHEN and CDR2 SYDVKM. Profiled with immunoSEQ multiplex PCR; TCRdb holds only in-frame clones, not every one. The sample consists of roughly 2.5 million clones, roughly 92% of them appearing once. The sample was naive CD4+ T cells sorted from blood. Subset of the sample: CD45RA+ positively selected. This rearrangement joins TRBV28 to TRBJ1-6; 7 nucleotides match TRBD1. The clonotype originates from a man aged 18 to 35 in good health. CDR3 sequence (DNA): TGTGCCAGCCATGGGACAGCAAATTCACCCCTCCACTTT. Its protein product is CASHGTANSPLHF. Looking up the rest from reference TRBV28 and TRBJ1-6 gives the full variable domain: DVKVTQSSRYLVKRTGEKVFLECVQDMDHENMFWYRQDPGLGLRLIYFSYDVKMKEKGDIPEGYSVSREKKERFSLILESASTNQTSMYLCASHGTANSPLHFGNGTRLTVT.